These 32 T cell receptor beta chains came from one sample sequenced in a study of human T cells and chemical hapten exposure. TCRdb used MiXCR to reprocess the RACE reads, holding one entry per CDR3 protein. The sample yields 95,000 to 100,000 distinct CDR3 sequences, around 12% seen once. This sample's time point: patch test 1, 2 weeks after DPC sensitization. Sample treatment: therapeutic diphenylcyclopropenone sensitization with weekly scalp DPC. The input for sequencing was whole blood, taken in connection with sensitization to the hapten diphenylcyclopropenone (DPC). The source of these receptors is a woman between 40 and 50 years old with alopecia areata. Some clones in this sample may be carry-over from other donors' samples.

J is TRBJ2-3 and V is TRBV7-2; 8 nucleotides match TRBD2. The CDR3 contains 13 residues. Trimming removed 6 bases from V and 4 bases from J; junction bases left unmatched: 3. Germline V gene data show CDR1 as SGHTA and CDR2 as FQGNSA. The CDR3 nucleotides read TGTGCCAGCAGTAGCGGGACCGCAGATACGCAGTATTTT. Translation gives CASSSGTADTQYF.

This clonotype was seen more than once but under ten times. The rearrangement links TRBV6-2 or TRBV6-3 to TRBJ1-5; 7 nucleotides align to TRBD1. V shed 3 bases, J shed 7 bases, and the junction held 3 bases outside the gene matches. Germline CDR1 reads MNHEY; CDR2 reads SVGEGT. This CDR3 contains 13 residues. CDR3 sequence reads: CASSYQGDQPQHF. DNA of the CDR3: TGTGCCAGCAGTTATCAGGGGGACCAGCCCCAGCATTTT.

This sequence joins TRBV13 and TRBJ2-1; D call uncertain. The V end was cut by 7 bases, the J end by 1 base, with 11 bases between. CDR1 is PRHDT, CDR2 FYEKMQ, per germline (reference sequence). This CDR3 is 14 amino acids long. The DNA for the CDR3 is TGTGCCAGCACCGTTAGGGCATCCTACAATGAGCAGTTCTTC. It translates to CASTVRASYNEQFF.

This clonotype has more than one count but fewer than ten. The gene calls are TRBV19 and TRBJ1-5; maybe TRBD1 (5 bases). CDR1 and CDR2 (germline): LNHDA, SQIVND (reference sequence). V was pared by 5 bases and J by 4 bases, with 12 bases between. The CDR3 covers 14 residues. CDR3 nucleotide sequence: TGTGCCAGTAGTCCATGGGGGGAAAATCAGCCCCAGCATTTT. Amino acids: CASSPWGENQPQHF.

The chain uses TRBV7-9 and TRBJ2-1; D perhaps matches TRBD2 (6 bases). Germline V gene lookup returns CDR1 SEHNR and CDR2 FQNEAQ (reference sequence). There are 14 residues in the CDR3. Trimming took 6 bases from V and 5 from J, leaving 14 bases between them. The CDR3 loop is CASSRGLRDNEQFF. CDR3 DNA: TGTGCCAGCAGTAGGGGACTTAGAGACAATGAGCAGTTCTTC.

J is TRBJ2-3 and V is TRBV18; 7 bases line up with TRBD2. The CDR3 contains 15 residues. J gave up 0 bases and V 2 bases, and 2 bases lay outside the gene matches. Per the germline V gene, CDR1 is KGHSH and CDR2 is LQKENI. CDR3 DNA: TGTGCCAGCTCACCAAGCGGGGCCAGCACAGATACGCAGTATTTT. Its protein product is CASSPSGASTDTQYF.

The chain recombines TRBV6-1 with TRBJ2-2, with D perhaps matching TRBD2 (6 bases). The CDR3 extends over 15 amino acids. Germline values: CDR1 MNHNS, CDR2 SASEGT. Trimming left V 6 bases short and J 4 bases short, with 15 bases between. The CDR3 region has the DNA TGTGCCAGCAGCGCGGCCCTTAGCGGCACCGGGGAGCTGTTTTTT. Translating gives CASSAALSGTGELFF.

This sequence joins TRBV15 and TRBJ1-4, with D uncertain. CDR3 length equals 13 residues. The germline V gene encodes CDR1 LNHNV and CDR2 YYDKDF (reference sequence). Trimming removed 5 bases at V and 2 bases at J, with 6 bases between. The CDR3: CATSRRTNEKLFF. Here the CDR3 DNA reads TGTGCCACCAGCCGCCGGACTAATGAAAAACTGTTTTTT.

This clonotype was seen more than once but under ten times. This CDR3 is CASTHDGGYEQYF. Here the CDR3 DNA reads TGTGCCAGCACCCACGATGGCGGTTACGAGCAGTACTTC. V and J are TRBV4-2 and TRBJ2-7; no clear D gene. The CDR3 sequence is 13 residues long. Trimming removed 7 bases at V and 4 bases at J, with 14 bases between. CDR1 is LGHNA, CDR2 YNFKEQ, per germline.

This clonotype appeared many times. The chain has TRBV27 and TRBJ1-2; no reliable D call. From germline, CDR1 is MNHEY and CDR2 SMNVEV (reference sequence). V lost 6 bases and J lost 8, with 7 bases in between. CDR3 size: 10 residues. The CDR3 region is CASSLRGYTF. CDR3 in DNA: TGTGCCAGCAGCTTGAGAGGCTACACCTTC.

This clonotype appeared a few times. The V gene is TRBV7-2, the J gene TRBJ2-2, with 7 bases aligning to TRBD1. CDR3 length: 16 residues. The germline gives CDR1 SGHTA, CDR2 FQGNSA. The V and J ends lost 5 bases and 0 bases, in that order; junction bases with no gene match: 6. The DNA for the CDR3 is TGTGCCAGCAGCAAAACAGGGGACACGAACACCGGGGAGCTGTTTTTT. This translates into CASSKTGDTNTGELFF.

This CDR3 reads CASHEVEVSYEQYF. DNA for the CDR3: TGTGCCAGCCATGAAGTGGAAGTCTCCTACGAGCAGTACTTC. The J gene is TRBJ2-7, the V gene TRBV6-2 or TRBV6-3; no firm D call. This CDR3 comprises 14 residues. Germline values: CDR1 MNHEY, CDR2 SVGEGT. The V gene lost 8 bases and the J gene lost 0 bases, with 14 bases spanning the gap.

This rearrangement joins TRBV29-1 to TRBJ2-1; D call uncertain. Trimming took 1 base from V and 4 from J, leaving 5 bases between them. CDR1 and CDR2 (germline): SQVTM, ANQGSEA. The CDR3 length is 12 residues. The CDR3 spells CSVEAAYNEQFF. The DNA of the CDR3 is TGCAGCGTTGAAGCAGCTTACAATGAGCAGTTCTTC.

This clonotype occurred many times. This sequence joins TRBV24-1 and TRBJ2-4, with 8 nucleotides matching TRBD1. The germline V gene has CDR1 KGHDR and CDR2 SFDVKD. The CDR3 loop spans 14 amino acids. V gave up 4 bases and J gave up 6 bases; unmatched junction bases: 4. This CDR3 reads CATSDPDRGNIQYF. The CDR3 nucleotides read TGTGCCACCAGTGACCCCGACAGGGGAAACATTCAGTACTTC.

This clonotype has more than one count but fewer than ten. The CDR3 spells CASSPGRDTQYF. CDR3 bases: TGCGCCAGCAGCCCTGGGAGAGATACGCAGTATTTT. The gene calls are TRBV5-1 and TRBJ2-3; tentative D call: TRBD2 (5 bases). Trimming shortened V by 4 bases and J by 5 bases, and 8 bases separated the two germline ends. The germline V gene has CDR1 SGHRS and CDR2 YFSETQ. The CDR3 has 12 residues.

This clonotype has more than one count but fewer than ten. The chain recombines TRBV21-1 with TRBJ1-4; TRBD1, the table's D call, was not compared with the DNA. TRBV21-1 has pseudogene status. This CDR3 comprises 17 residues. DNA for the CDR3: TGTGCCAGCAGCACCTTTGGTTCCACAGGGGCCGACGAAAAACTGTTTTTT. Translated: CASSTFGSTGADEKLFF.

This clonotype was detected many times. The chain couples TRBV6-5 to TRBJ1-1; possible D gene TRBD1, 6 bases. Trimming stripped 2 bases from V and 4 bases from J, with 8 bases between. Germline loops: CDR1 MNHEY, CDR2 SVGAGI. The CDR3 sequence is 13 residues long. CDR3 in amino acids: CASSYNRVTEAFF. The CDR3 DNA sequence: TGTGCCAGCAGTTACAACAGGGTCACTGAAGCTTTCTTT.

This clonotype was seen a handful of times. The chain's CDR3 is CASSQGAAYEKLFF. As DNA, the CDR3 is TGTGCCAGCTCACAGGGGGCGGCGTATGAAAAACTGTTTTTT. The chain links TRBV18 to TRBJ1-4, with 7 bases fitting TRBD1. Per germline, CDR1 KGHSH and CDR2 LQKENI. The CDR3 is 14 residues long. The V segment lost 4 bases and the J segment 6 bases; nucleotides outside the gene matches: 5.

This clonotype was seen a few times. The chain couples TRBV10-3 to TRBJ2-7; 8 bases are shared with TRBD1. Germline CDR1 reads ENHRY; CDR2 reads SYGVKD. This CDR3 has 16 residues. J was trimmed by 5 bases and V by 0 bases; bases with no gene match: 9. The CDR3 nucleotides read TGTGCCATCAGTGAGTCTTCGGGACAGGTTGAGGACGAGCAGTACTTC. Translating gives CAISESSGQVEDEQYF.

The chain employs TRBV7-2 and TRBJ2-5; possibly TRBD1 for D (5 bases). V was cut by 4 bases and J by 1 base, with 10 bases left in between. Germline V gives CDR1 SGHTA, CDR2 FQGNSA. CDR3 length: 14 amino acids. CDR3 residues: CASSSGQVQETQYF. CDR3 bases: TGTGCCAGCAGCTCCGGACAAGTCCAAGAGACCCAGTACTTC.

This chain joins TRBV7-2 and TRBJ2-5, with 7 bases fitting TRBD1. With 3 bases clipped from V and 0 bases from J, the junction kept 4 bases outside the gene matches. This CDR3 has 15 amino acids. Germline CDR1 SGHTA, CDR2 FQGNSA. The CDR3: CASSFSGTDQETQYF. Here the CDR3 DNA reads TGTGCCAGCAGCTTTTCCGGGACAGACCAAGAGACCCAGTACTTC.

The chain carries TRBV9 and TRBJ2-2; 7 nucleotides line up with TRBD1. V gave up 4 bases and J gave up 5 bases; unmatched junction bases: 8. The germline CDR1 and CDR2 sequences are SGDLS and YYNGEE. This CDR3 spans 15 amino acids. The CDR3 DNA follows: TGTGCCAGCAGCCAGACAGGGTCGACGACCGGGGAGCTGTTTTTT. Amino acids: CASSQTGSTTGELFF.

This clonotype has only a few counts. The CDR3 DNA reads as TGCGCCAGCAGCCAAGAAGGCTTCCGACCCGGTACCCAGTACTTC. Translating it yields CASSQEGFRPGTQYF. The chain is built from TRBV4-1 and TRBJ2-5; D gene uncertain. The CDR3 totals 15 residues. V was pared by 0 bases and J by 8 bases, with 16 bases between. CDR1 is MGHRA and CDR2 is YSYEKL in the germline V gene.

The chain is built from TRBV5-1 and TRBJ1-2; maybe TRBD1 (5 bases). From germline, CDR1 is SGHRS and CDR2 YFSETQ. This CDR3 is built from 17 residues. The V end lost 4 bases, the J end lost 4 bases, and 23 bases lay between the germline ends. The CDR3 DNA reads TGCGCCAGCAGCCCGGGACCCTTTTCGCGCATGAGCTATGGCTACACCTTC. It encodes CASSPGPFSRMSYGYTF.

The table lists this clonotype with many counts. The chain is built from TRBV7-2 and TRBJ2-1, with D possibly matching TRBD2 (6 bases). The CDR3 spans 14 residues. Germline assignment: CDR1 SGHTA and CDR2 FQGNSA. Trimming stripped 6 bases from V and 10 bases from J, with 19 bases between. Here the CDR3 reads CASSPTSLASEQFF. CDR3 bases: TGTGCCAGCAGTCCAACTAGCCTAGCATCGGAGCAGTTCTTC.

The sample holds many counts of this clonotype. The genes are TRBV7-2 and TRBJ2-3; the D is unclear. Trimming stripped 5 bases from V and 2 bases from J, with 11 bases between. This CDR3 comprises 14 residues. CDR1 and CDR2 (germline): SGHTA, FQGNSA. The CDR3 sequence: CASSPWSHTDTQYF. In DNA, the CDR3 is TGTGCCAGCAGCCCGTGGTCGCACACAGATACGCAGTATTTT.

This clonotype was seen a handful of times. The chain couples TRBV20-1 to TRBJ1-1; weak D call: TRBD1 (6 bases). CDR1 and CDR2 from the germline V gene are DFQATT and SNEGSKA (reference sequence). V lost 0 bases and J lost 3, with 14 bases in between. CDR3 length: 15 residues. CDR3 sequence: CSARDLRGGDTEAFF. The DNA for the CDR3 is TGCAGTGCTAGAGATCTCAGGGGAGGGGACACTGAAGCTTTCTTT.

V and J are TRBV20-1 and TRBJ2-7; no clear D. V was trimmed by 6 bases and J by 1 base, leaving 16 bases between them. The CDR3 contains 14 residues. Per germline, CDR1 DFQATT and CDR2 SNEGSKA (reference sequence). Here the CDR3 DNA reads TGCAGTGCGGCCCGCAGTCCGGGTTCCTACGAGCAGTACTTC. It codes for CSAARSPGSYEQYF.

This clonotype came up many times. CDR3 DNA sequence: TGCAGTGCTATGGCGGGAGGTCTCACAGATACGCAGTATTTT. Translation gives CSAMAGGLTDTQYF. The chain couples TRBV20-1 to TRBJ2-3; TRBD2 matches at 8 bases. The V gene's germline CDR1 is DFQATT and CDR2 SNEGSKA (reference sequence). CDR3 length: 14 residues. V was clipped by 4 bases and J by 2 bases; unmatched bases: 5.

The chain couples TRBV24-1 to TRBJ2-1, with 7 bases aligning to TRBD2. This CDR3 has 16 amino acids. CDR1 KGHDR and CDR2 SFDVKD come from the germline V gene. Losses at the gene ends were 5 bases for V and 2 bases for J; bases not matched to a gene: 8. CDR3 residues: CATSADGGRAYNEQFF. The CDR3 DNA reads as TGTGCCACCAGTGCTGACGGCGGGAGAGCCTACAATGAGCAGTTCTTC.

In DNA, the CDR3 is TGTGCCAGCAGGGAACAGGGGCAAAAACTGTTTTTT. Translation gives CASREQGQKLFF. The rearrangement uses TRBV27 and TRBJ1-4, with 7 positions matching TRBD1. CDR1 and CDR2 from the germline V gene are MNHEY and SMNVEV (reference sequence). CDR3 length equals 12 residues. V lost 6 bases, J lost 9 bases, and 4 bases stayed unmatched.

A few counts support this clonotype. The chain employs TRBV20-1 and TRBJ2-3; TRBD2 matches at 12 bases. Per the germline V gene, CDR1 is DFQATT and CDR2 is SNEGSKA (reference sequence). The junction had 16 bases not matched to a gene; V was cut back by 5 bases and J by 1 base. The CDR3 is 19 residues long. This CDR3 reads CSACDATSGRPGGTDTQYF. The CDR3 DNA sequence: TGCAGTGCTTGCGACGCGACTAGCGGGAGACCGGGGGGCACAGATACGCAGTATTTT.